This entry describes one TCR beta chain. V was clipped by 4 bases and J by 2 bases, with 12 bases between them. From germline, CDR1 is SGDLS and CDR2 YYNGEE. This CDR3 comprises 14 residues. In the source study's methods: Amplification with reference gene primers provided the estimates of nucleated cell counts. Libraries were prepared by immunoSEQ multiplex PCR; TCRdb keeps only in-frame clonotypes and omits some of them. V and J calls plus clone size are reproduced from that table; the DNA served to infer D and trimming. In the table there are approximately 99,000 clones, roughly four fifths of which are singletons. The data were taken from a study of blood T cell repertoires in COVID-19. Looking at the study overall: From T cells, B-cell-depleted T cells, or PBMCs came the material, which was cDNA or gDNA.

The genes are TRBV9 and TRBJ1-1; tentative D call: TRBD1 (6 bases). Sequencing was done on a sample of peripheral blood. This TCR derives from a woman in her sixties or seventies with acute or convalescent COVID-19. CDR3 protein: CASSLQGSNTEAFF. The DNA for the CDR3 is TGTGCCAGCAGCCTTCAGGGGTCAAACACTGAAGCTTTCTTT.